This is a list of T cell receptor beta chains from one sample in a study of CXCR3-negative and CXCR3-positive naive CD8 T cells. TCRdb re-called the 5' RACE reads and gives one entry per CDR3 protein, without DNA. Its listing shows some 45,000 distinct CDR3 sequences. Source material: naive CXCR3- CD8+ T cells from blood. The receptor set was obtained from a human donor in good health. Some clones in this sample may be carry-over from other donors' samples. Both conserved end residues are part of each CDR3.

J,V,CDR3
TRBJ2-1,TRBV29-1,CSVPGDKPYNEQFF
TRBJ2-1,TRBV20-1,CSAEQPQSNSYNEQFF
TRBJ2-3,TRBV20-1,CSARGLGTDTQYF
TRBJ2-2,TRBV6-6,CASSTGTSGETGELFF
TRBJ2-4,TRBV15,CATFGGGNIQYF
TRBJ2-3,TRBV20-1,CSATTDSTDTQYF
TRBJ2-2,TRBV29-1,CSVEVPASVTGELFF
TRBJ1-1,TRBV13,CASSFRGGLNTEAFF
TRBJ1-1,TRBV4-1,CASSQESGQGMNTEAFF
TRBJ2-6,TRBV5-1,CASSWDRDGGSGANVLTF
TRBJ2-3,TRBV10-3,CAIRGDNSLTDTQYF
TRBJ1-1,TRBV13,CASSSPGTEAFF
TRBJ2-1,TRBV28,CASRVGSYNEQFF
TRBJ2-1,TRBV10-3,CAITGSGMGNEQFF
TRBJ2-1,TRBV7-3,CASSLFHSLYNEQFF
TRBJ2-2,TRBV15,CATDTGREEAGELFF
TRBJ2-7,TRBV9,CASSVVGTAPQTEQYF
TRBJ2-1,TRBV6-2/TRBV6-3,CASSLMESSYNEQFF
TRBJ2-2,TRBV29-1,CSVPIPLTGELFF
TRBJ1-5,TRBV6-2/TRBV6-3,CASSRGTENQPQHF
TRBJ2-7,TRBV4-3,CASSQQRTLRGQGGEQYF
TRBJ2-1,TRBV19,CASTYGANLEQFF
TRBJ1-1,TRBV7-9,CASSPADGTDTEAFF
TRBJ1-5,TRBV15,CATSRDPSNQPQHF
TRBJ1-1,TRBV3-1,CASSLKWVTEAFF
TRBJ1-5,TRBV12-3/TRBV12-4,CASTEGWSNQPQHF
TRBJ1-1,TRBV12-3/TRBV12-4,CASSPGFVNTEAFF
TRBJ2-7,TRBV7-9,CASSPTATYEQYF
TRBJ1-5,TRBV5-8,CASSSDREFQPQHF
TRBJ2-1,TRBV4-1,CASSQEGPYNEQFF
TRBJ2-5,TRBV28,CASSFYRQNQETQYF